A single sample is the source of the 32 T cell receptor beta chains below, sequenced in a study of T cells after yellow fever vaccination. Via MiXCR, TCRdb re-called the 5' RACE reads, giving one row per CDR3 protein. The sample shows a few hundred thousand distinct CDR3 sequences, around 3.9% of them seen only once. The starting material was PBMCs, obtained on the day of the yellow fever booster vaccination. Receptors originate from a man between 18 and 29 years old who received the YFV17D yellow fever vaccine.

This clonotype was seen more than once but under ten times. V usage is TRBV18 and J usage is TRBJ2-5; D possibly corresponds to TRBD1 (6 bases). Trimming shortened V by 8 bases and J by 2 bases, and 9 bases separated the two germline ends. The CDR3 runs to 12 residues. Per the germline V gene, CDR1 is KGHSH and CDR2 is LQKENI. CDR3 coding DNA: TGTGCCAGCCGGACAGTACAAGAGACCCAGTACTTC. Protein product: CASRTVQETQYF. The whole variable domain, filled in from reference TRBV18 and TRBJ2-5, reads NAGVMQNPRHLVRRRGQEARLRCSPMKGHSHVYWYRQLPEEGLKFMVYLQKENIIDESGMPKERFSAEFPKEGPSILRIQQVVRGDSAAYFCASRTVQETQYFGPGTRLLVL.

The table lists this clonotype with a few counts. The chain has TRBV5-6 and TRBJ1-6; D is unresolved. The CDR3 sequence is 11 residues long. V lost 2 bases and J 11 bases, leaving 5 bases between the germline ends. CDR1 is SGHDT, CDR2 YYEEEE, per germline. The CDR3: CASSFPPPLHF. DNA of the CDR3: TGTGCCAGCAGCTTCCCTCCACCCCTCCACTTT.

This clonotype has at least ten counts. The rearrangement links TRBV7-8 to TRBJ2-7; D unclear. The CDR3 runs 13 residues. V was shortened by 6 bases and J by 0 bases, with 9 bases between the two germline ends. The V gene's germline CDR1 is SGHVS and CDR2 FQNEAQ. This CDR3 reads CASSQVVSYEQYF. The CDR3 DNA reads TGTGCCAGCAGTCAGGTAGTCTCCTACGAGCAGTACTTC.

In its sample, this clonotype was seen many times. The CDR3 coding sequence is TGCGCCAGCAGCTATGGGGGCAGTCCGGGCGAGACCCAGTACTTC. Amino acid sequence: CASSYGGSPGETQYF. V and J are TRBV5-1 and TRBJ2-5; tentatively, D is TRBD1 (6 bases). This CDR3 spans 15 amino acids. Germline loops: CDR1 SGHRS, CDR2 YFSETQ. Trimming shortened V by 3 bases and J by 5 bases, and 17 bases separated the two germline ends.

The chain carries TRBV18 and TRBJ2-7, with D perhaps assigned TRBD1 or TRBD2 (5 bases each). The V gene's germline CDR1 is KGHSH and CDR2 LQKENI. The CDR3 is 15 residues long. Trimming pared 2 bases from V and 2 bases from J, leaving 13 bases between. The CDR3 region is CASSPSGTYTYEQYV. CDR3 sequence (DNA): TGTGCCAGCTCACCATCCGGGACCTACACCTACGAGCAGTACGTC.

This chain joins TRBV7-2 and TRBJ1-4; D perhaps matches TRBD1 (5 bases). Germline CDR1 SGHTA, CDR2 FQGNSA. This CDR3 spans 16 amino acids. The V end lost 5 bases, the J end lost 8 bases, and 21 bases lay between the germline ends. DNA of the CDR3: TGTGCCAGCAGCCCAAAACGGGCCGGCGGGGCCGAAAAACTGTTTTTT. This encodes CASSPKRAGGAEKLFF. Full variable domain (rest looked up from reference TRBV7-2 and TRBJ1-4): GAGVSQSPSNKVTEKGKDVELRCDPISGHTALYWYRQSLGQGLEFLIYFQGNSAPDKSGLPSDRFSAERTGGSVSTLTIQRTQQEDSAVYLCASSPKRAGGAEKLFFGSGTQLSVL.

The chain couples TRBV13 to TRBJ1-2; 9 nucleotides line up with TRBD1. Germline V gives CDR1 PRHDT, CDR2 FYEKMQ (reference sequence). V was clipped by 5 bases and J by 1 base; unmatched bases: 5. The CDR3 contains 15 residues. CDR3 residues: CASSTGTGSNYGYTF. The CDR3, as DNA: TGTGCCAGCAGCACGGGGACAGGGAGTAACTATGGCTACACCTTC. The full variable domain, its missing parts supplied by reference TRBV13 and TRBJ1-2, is AAGVIQSPRHLIKEKRETATLKCYPIPRHDTVYWYQQGPGQDPQFLISFYEKMQSDKGSIPDRFSAQQFSDYHSELNMSSLELGDSALYFCASSTGTGSNYGYTFGSGTRLTVV.

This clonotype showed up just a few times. In nucleotides, the CDR3 is TGTGCCAGCGGGGAAACAGGGGGCTCTGGAAACACCATATATTTT. It translates to CASGETGGSGNTIYF. The chain uses TRBV6-5 and TRBJ1-3; TRBD1 matches 8 bases. Germline V gene data show CDR1 as MNHEY and CDR2 as SVGAGI. The V segment lost 8 bases and the J segment 0 bases; nucleotides outside the gene matches: 6. There are 15 residues in the CDR3.

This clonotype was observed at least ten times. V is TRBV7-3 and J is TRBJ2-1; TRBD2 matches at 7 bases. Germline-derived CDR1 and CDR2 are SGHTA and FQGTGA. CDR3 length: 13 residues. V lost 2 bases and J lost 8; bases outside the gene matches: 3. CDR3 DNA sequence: TGTGCCAGCAGCTTAGTGAGCGGGGATGAGCAGTTCTTC. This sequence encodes CASSLVSGDEQFF.

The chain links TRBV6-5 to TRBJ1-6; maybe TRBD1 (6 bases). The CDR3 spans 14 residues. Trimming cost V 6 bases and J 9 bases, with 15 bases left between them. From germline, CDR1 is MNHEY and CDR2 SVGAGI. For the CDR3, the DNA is TGTGCCAGCAGACCGGACGGAGGGGGTTCACCCCTCCACTTT. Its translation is CASRPDGGGSPLHF.

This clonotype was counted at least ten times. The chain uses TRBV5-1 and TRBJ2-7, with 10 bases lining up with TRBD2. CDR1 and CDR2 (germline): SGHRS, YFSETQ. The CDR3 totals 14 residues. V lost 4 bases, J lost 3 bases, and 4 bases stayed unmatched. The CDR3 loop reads CASSQRGGNYEQYF. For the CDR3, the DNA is TGCGCCAGCAGCCAGCGGGGGGGAAACTACGAGCAGTACTTC.

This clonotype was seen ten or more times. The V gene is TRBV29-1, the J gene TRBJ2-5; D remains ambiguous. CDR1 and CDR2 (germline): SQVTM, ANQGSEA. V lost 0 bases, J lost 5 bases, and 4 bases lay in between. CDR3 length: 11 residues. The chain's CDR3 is CSVEDEETQYF. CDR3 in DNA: TGCAGCGTTGAAGACGAGGAGACCCAGTACTTC.

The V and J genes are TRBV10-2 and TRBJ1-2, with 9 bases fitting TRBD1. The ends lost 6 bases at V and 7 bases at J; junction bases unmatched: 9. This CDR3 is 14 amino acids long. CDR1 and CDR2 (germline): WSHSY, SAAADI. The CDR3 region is CASRPGTGNRGYTF. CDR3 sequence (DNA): TGCGCCAGCAGACCCGGGACAGGGAATCGTGGCTACACCTTC.

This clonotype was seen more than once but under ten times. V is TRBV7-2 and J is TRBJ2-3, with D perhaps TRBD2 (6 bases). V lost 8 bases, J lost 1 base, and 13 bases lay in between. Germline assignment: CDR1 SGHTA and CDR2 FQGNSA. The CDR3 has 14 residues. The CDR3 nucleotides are TGTGCCAGCGGCCGGGGACTTGGCACAGATACGCAGTATTTT. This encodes CASGRGLGTDTQYF.

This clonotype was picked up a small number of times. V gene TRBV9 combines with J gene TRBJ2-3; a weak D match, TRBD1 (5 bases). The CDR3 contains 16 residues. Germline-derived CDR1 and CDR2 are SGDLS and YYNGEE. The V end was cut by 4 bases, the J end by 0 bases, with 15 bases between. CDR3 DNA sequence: TGTGCCAGCAGCCCTCCTAGGGGATCTAGCACAGATACGCAGTATTTT. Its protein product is CASSPPRGSSTDTQYF.

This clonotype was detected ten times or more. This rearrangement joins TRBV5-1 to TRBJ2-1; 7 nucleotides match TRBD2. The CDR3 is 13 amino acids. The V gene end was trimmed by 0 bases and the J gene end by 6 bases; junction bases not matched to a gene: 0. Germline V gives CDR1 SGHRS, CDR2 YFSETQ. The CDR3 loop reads CASSLGLANEQFF. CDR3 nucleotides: TGCGCCAGCAGCTTGGGACTAGCCAATGAGCAGTTCTTC.

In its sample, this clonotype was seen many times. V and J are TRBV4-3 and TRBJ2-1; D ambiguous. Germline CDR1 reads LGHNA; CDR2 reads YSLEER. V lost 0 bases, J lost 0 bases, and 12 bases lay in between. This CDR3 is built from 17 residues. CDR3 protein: CASSQDNSWSSYNEQFF. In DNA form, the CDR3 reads TGCGCCAGCAGCCAAGATAACAGCTGGAGCTCCTACAATGAGCAGTTCTTC.

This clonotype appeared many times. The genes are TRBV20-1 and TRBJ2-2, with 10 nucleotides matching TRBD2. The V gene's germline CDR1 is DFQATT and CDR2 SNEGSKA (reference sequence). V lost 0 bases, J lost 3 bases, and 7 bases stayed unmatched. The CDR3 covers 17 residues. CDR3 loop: CSAREERGGLDTGELFF. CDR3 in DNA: TGCAGTGCTAGAGAAGAGCGGGGGGGCCTGGACACCGGGGAGCTGTTTTTT.

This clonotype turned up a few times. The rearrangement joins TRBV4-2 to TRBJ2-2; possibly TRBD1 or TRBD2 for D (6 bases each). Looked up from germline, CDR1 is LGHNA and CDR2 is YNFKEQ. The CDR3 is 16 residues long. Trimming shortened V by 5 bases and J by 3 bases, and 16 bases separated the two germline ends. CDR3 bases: TGTGCCAGCAGCAACCCAGGGAGGACAGACACCGGGGAGCTGTTTTTT. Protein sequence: CASSNPGRTDTGELFF.

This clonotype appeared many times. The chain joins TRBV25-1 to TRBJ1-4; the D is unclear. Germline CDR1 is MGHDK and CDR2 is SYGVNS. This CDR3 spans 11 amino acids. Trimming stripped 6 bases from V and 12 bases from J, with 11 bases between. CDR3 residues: CASSPRRELFF. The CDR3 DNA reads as TGTGCCAGCAGCCCGCGGAGAGAACTGTTTTTT. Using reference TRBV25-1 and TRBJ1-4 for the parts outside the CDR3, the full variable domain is EADIYQTPRYLVIGTGKKITLECSQTMGHDKMYWYQQDPGMELHLIHYSYGVNSTEKGDLSSESTVSRIRTEHFPLTLESARPSHTSQYLCASSPRRELFFGSGTQLSVL.

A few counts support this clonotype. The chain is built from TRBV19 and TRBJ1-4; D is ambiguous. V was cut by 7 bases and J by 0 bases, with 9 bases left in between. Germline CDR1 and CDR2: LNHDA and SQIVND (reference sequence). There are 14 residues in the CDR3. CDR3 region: CASTNQATNEKLFF. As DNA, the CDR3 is TGTGCCAGTACTAACCAGGCAACTAATGAAAAACTGTTTTTT. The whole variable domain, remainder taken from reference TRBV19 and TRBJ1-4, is DGGITQSPKYLFRKEGQNVTLSCEQNLNHDAMYWYRQDPGQGLRLIYYSQIVNDFQKGDIAEGYSVSREKKESFPLTVTSAQKNPTAFYLCASTNQATNEKLFFGSGTQLSVL.

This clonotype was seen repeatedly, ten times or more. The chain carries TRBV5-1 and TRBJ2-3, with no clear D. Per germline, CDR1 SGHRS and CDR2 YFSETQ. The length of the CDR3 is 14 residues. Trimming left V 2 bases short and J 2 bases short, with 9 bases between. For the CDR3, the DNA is TGCGCCAGCAGCTTTGGCAGCCCCACAGATACGCAGTATTTT. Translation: CASSFGSPTDTQYF.

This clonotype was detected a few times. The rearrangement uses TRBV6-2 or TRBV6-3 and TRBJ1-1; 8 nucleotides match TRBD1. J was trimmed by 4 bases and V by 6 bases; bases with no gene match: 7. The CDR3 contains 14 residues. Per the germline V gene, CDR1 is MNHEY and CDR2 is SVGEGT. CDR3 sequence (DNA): TGTGCCAGCAGCTGGGACAGGATGGGCACTGAAGCTTTCTTT. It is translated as CASSWDRMGTEAFF.

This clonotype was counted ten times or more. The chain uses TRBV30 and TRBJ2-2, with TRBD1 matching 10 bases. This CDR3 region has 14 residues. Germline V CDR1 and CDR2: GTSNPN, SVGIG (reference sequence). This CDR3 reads CGLETGGALGELFF. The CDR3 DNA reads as TGTGGGTTGGAGACAGGGGGCGCCCTCGGGGAGCTGTTTTTT.

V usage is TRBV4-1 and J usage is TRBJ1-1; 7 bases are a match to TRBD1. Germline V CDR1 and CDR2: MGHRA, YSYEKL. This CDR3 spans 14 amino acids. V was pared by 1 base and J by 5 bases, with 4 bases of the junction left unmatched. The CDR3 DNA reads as TGCGCCAGCAGCCAAGGGGCAGGGGGAACTGAAGCTTTCTTT. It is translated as CASSQGAGGTEAFF.

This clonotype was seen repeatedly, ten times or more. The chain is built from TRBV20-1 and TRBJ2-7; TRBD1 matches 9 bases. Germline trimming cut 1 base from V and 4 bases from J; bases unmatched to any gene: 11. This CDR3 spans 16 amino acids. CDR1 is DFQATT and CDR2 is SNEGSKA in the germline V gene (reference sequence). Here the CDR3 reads CSARGGTGFPTYEQYV. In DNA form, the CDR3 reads TGCAGTGCTAGAGGCGGGACAGGGTTCCCGACATACGAGCAGTACGTC.

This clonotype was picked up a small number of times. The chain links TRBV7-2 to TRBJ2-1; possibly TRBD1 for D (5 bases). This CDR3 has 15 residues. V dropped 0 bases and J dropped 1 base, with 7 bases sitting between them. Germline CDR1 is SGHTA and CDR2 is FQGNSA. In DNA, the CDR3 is TGTGCCAGCAGCTTAGCGGGGCTGTCCTACAATGAGCAGTTCTTC. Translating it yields CASSLAGLSYNEQFF. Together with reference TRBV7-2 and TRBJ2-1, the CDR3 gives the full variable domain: GAGVSQSPSNKVTEKGKDVELRCDPISGHTALYWYRQSLGQGLEFLIYFQGNSAPDKSGLPSDRFSAERTGGSVSTLTIQRTQQEDSAVYLCASSLAGLSYNEQFFGPGTRLTVL.

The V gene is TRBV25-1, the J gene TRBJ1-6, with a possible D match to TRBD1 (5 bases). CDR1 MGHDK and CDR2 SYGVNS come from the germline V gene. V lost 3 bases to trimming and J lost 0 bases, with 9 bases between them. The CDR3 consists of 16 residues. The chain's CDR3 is CASSDNDSSYNSPLHF. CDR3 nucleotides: TGTGCCAGCAGTGATAATGACAGCTCCTATAATTCACCCCTCCACTTT.

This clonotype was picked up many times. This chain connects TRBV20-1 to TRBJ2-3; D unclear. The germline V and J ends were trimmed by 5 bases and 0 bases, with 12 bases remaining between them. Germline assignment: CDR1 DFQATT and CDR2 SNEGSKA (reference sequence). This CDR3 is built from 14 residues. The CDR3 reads CSADWGGSTDTQYF. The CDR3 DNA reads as TGCAGTGCTGATTGGGGTGGTAGCACAGATACGCAGTATTTT.

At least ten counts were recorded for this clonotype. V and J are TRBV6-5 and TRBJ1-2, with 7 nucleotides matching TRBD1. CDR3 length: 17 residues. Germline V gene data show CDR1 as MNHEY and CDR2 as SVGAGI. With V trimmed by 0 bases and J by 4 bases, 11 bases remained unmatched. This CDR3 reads CASSYSSKGGSTYGYTF. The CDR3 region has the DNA TGTGCCAGCAGTTACTCGTCTAAAGGGGGCTCCACCTATGGCTACACCTTC.

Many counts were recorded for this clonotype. CDR3 nucleotide sequence: TGTGCCAGCAGTGATCTCAGCTCAGAATCACCCCTCCACTTT. Translated, it gives CASSDLSSESPLHF. The genes are TRBV2 and TRBJ1-6; D unclear. This CDR3 comprises 14 residues. Germline V gene lookup returns CDR1 SNHLY and CDR2 FYNNEI. V was clipped by 3 bases and J by 10 bases, with 13 bases between them. Looking up the rest from reference TRBV2 and TRBJ1-6 gives the full variable domain: EPEVTQTPSHQVTQMGQEVILRCVPISNHLYFYWYRQILGQKVEFLVSFYNNEISEKSEIFDDQFSVERPDGSNFTLKIRSTKLEDSAMYFCASSDLSSESPLHFGNGTRLTVT.

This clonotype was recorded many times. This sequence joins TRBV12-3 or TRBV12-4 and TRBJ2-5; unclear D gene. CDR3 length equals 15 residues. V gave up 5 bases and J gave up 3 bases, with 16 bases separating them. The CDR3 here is CASSGFQALEETQYF. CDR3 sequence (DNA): TGTGCCAGCAGTGGGTTTCAGGCACTCGAAGAGACCCAGTACTTC.